These T cell receptor beta chains were read from a single sample in a study of chemoradiotherapy in HPV16-positive cancers. Method: immunoSEQ multiplex PCR; TCRdb's copy keeps in-frame clones and lacks some. Of roughly 10,000 clones listed, less than 80% are singletons. Sampling was conducted from a patient who underwent chemoradiotherapy. These receptor sequences come from a human donor with HPV-associated anogenital cancer. The CDR3 runs from the conserved cysteine through the conserved F or W. The D gene is left open where the match is weak. Clone size is shown for a subset of rows, as once, few, many or a class of expanded clone.

TRBJ2-2	TRBV6-6	few	TRBD1	TGTGCCAGCAGGTTAGGGGGCCGTACCGGGGAGCTGTTTTTT	CASRLGGRTGELFF
TRBJ2-1	TRBV7-2	-	TRBD1	TGTGCCAGCAGCTTAATGGGACAGGGAAACAATGAGCAGTTCTTC	CASSLMGQGNNEQFF
TRBJ2-5	TRBV9	-	TRBD2	TGTGCCAGCAGCGCGCCCCTCAGCGGGGGGCCCCGGGAGACCCAGTACTTC	CASSAPLSGGPRETQYF
TRBJ1-1	TRBV7-8	-	-	TGTGCCAGCAGCTTAGGGACGGAGACTGAAGCTTTCTTT	CASSLGTETEAFF
TRBJ1-2	TRBV29-1	-	TRBD1	TGCAGCGGTAGACAGGGGGCGAATGGCTACACCTTC	CSGRQGANGYTF
TRBJ1-2	TRBV19	-	-	TGTGCCAGTAGTATCGCAGGGCTAAACTATGGCTACACCTTC	CASSIAGLNYGYTF
TRBJ1-1	TRBV28	-	-	TGTGCCAGCAGTTCCGGTGGGGTCAGGGGTAACACTGAAGCTTTCTTT	CASSSGGVRGNTEAFF
TRBJ2-5	TRBV7-2	-	TRBD2	TGTGCCAGCAGCTTAGGGAGCGGGAAACAAGAGACCCAGTACTTC	CASSLGSGKQETQYF
TRBJ1-2	TRBV27	few	TRBD1	TGTGCCAGCAGTCCAAGACAGGGCCAGGGCTACACCTTC	CASSPRQGQGYTF
TRBJ1-5	TRBV7-9	-	-	TGTGCCAGCAGCTTACGGGGTAGCAATCAGCCCCAGCATTTT	CASSLRGSNQPQHF
TRBJ2-1	TRBV7-7	few	-	TGTGCCAGCAGCTTAGTAGCGGTTTCCTACAATGAGCAGTTCTTC	CASSLVAVSYNEQFF
TRBJ2-2	TRBV9	once	TRBD1	TGTGCCAGCAGCGAGGGACAGGTTCGAATAGGGGAGCTGTTTTTT	CASSEGQVRIGELFF
TRBJ2-1	TRBV7-9	few	-	TGTGCCAGCAGCTCTTTGAGAGAACGAGATGAGCAGTTCTTC	CASSSLRERDEQFF
TRBJ1-2	TRBV7-9	-	-	TGTGCCAGCAGCTGGACAGAACAGGGCTACTATGGCTACACCTTC	CASSWTEQGYYGYTF
TRBJ2-2	TRBV18	-	TRBD1	TGTGCCAGCTCACCATCGGACAGGGGCGTTAACACCGGGGAGCTGTTTTTT	CASSPSDRGVNTGELFF
TRBJ2-1	TRBV7-7	-	TRBD2	TGTGCTAGCAGCTCCCCGGGCGGGGGTGAGCAGTTCTTC	CASSSPGGGEQFF
TRBJ1-1	TRBV6-6	-	-	TGTGCCAGCGAGTTTCCATCCCAGGGGAATACTGAAGCTTTCTTT	CASEFPSQGNTEAFF
TRBJ2-1	TRBV6-6	-	TRBD2	TGTGCCAGCAGTTACCCTAGCGGTTACAATGAGCAGTTCTTC	CASSYPSGYNEQFF
TRBJ1-4	TRBV2	-	TRBD1	TGTGCCAGCGGACCTTTGGGACAGGGAGGCGAAAAACTGTTTTTT	CASGPLGQGGEKLFF
TRBJ2-1	TRBV5-8	-	-	TGTGCCAGCAGCTTCGCTCCTCAGTCCTACAATGAGCAGTTCTTC	CASSFAPQSYNEQFF
TRBJ2-3	TRBV20-1	-	-	TGCAGTGCTAGGGAGGCGGATACGCAGTATTTT	CSAREADTQYF
TRBJ2-3	TRBV9	few	TRBD2	TGTGCCAGCAGCGGGGGACTAGCGAGCACAGATACGCAGTATTTT	CASSGGLASTDTQYF
TRBJ2-2	TRBV29-1	-	TRBD1	TGCAGCGTTGACGGGACAGGCACCGGGGAGCTGTTTTTT	CSVDGTGTGELFF
TRBJ2-1	TRBV19	-	-	TGTGCCAGTAATTCTGTGATTGGCTATGAGCAGTTCTTC	CASNSVIGYEQFF
TRBJ1-1	TRBV10-3	-	-	TGTGCCATCAAAGGGGTCCTGAACACTGAAGCTTTCTTT	CAIKGVLNTEAFF
TRBJ2-1	TRBV2	-	-	TGTGCCAGCACGCCTTGGGCGGACTCAGGGGTCAATGAGCAGTTCTTC	CASTPWADSGVNEQFF
TRBJ2-7	TRBV9	-	-	TGTGCCAGCAGCCCATCCAGGGACTGGATGGGCGAGCAGTACTTC	CASSPSRDWMGEQYF
TRBJ2-7	TRBV7-2	-	TRBD2	TGTGCCAGCAGCACCCAGAGCGGGAGGGCCTACGAGCAGTACTTC	CASSTQSGRAYEQYF
TRBJ1-1	TRBV4-2	-	TRBD1	TGTGCCAGCAACCCAGGGGGTTTAACTGAAGCTTTCTTT	CASNPGGLTEAFF
TRBJ2-1	TRBV27	-	TRBD1	TGTGCCAGCAGTTTAAAGGGGGGACAGGTATACAATGAGCAGTTCTTC	CASSLKGGQVYNEQFF
TRBJ2-3	TRBV5-1	-	-	TGCGCCAGCAGCTTGGGGGGACCCACAGATACGCAGTATTTT	CASSLGGPTDTQYF
TRBJ1-2	TRBV2	medium-sized	TRBD1	TGTGCCAGCAGAACACACAGGGGACAGGGGGCGAAGGACTATGGCTACACCTTC	CASRTHRGQGAKDYGYTF
TRBJ2-7	TRBV15	-	TRBD1	TGTGCCACCAGCAATTTGGACAGGGGGCCTCTACGCGAGCAGTACTTC	CATSNLDRGPLREQYF
TRBJ1-2	TRBV5-4	-	-	TGTGCCATCCAGCTTAGTGCTGGCTACACCTTC	CAIQLSAGYTF
TRBJ2-4	TRBV6-4	-	-	TGTGCCAGCAGTGACTCACCGGAGAGGGGGAAGAAGTACTTC	CASSDSPERGKKYF
TRBJ2-7	TRBV5-1	-	TRBD2	TGCGCCAGCAGCTATCTAAGCGGGAAGACCTACGAGCAGTACTTC	CASSYLSGKTYEQYF
TRBJ1-5	TRBV15	-	TRBD1	TGTGCCACCAGCGTGGGACAGGACATCCATCAGCCCCAGCATTTT	CATSVGQDIHQPQHF
TRBJ2-3	TRBV9	-	-	TGTGCCAGCAGCGTAGGGGGCAGGTGGAGGGCCACAGATACGCAGTATTTT	CASSVGGRWRATDTQYF
TRBJ2-1	TRBV4-1	-	-	TGCGCCAGCAGCCTTACCAGCGGAGCCCTCTACAATGAGCAGTTCTTC	CASSLTSGALYNEQFF
TRBJ1-2	TRBV10-3	-	-	TGTGCCATCCAAGGGGCCGCGAGCTATGGCTACACCTTC	CAIQGAASYGYTF
TRBJ1-1	TRBV18	-	TRBD1	TGTGCCAGCTCTCGGGACAGGGACACTGAAGCTTTCTTT	CASSRDRDTEAFF
TRBJ2-3	TRBV4-1	-	-	TGCGCCAGCAGCGACCCGCGGAGGGGGGTTCGCACAGATACGCAGTATTTT	CASSDPRRGVRTDTQYF
TRBJ2-5	TRBV7-6	-	-	TGTGCCAGCAGCTTAGGTCAACCGGGGACCCAGTACTTC	CASSLGQPGTQYF
TRBJ1-3	TRBV30	-	-	TGTGCCTGGATTGATGGACACACCATATATTTT	CAWIDGHTIYF
TRBJ2-3	TRBV5-6	once	-	TGTGCCAGCAGCTTGGGGATTACAGATACGCAGTATTTT	CASSLGITDTQYF
TRBJ1-1	TRBV7-2	once	-	TGTGCCAGCAGCTCTGGATCCCTCTACACTGAAGCTTTCTTT	CASSSGSLYTEAFF
TRBJ1-1	TRBV6-5	few	-	TGTGCCAGCAGTTACCAAGGGAGAATTCTAAATACTTTCTTT	CASSYQGRILNTFF
TRBJ2-7	TRBV11-3	-	-	TGTGCCAGCAGCCCCTTGGAAAGTACCTACGAGCAGTACTTC	CASSPLESTYEQYF
TRBJ1-4	TRBV27	-	-	TGTGCCAGCAGTTTATCCCTCTGGAATGAAAAACTGTTTTTT	CASSLSLWNEKLFF
TRBJ1-5	TRBV5-6	-	TRBD1	TGTGCCAGCAGCTCCATGGGACAGGGGGCTCAGCCCCAGCATTTT	CASSSMGQGAQPQHF
TRBJ1-6	TRBV5-4	-	-	TGTGCCAGCAGCTTGGTAGAGGGGAATTCACCCCTCCACTTT	CASSLVEGNSPLHF
TRBJ1-5	TRBV28	-	-	TGTGCCACCAGTACCTCCCGGAATAGCAATCAGCCCCAGCATTTT	CATSTSRNSNQPQHF
TRBJ2-1	TRBV11-2	-	-	TGTGCCAGCAGCTCCTCCCGTTTGGGGGGACGGAAGTACAATGAGCAGTTCTTC	CASSSSRLGGRKYNEQFF
TRBJ1-5	TRBV28	-	TRBD1	TGTGCCAGCAGATACGGGACAGGGAGGCAGCCCCAGCATTTT	CASRYGTGRQPQHF
TRBJ1-2	TRBV18	-	-	TGTGCCAGCTCACCACCGGTGGTTAGGTATGGCTACACCTTC	CASSPPVVRYGYTF
TRBJ2-7	TRBV7-9	-	-	TGTGCCAGCAGCTTAGAAACCGGTTTGCAGTACTTC	CASSLETGLQYF
TRBJ1-1	TRBV19	medium-sized	-	TGTGCCAGTAGTATGGAGTCAGAGTGGAACACTGAAGCTTTCTTT	CASSMESEWNTEAFF
TRBJ2-7	TRBV15	few	-	TGTGCCACCAGCGAACGGACGGATTCCTCCTACGAGCAGTACTTC	CATSERTDSSYEQYF
TRBJ2-1	TRBV2	-	TRBD2	TGTGCCAGCACGATGACGGGGGGGCATTCGGGGGGTGAGCAGTTCTTC	CASTMTGGHSGGEQFF